These 27 T cell receptor beta chains were sequenced from one sample in a study of CD8 T cells in ankylosing spondylitis. TCRdb passed the 5' RACE reads through MiXCR, listing each CDR3 protein once. The sample includes under 450,000 distinct CDR3 sequences, roughly 20% seen only once; the top ten take roughly 14%. Source material: blood, either unsorted or a sorted T cell fraction (not recorded which). Receptors were obtained from a male donor with ankylosing spondylitis or in good health (not recorded which).

This clonotype has just a few counts. The chain has TRBV5-1 and TRBJ2-7, with 7 bases lining up with TRBD1. The CDR3 is 15 amino acids. Germline CDR1 SGHRS, CDR2 YFSETQ. The V and J ends lost 0 bases and 4 bases, in that order; junction bases with no gene match: 7. The CDR3 nucleotides read TGCGCCAGCAGCTTGGAAGAGGGGGCTTTGTACGAGCAGTACTTC. It specifies CASSLEEGALYEQYF.

This clonotype was seen only a few times. This chain joins TRBV10-2 and TRBJ2-5, with TRBD1 matching 7 bases. The germline gives CDR1 WSHSY, CDR2 SAAADI. The CDR3 covers 15 residues. The ends lost 6 bases at V and 0 bases at J; junction bases unmatched: 7. This CDR3 reads CASSAGTAYQETQYF. The DNA for the CDR3 is TGCGCCAGCAGCGCCGGGACAGCTTACCAAGAGACCCAGTACTTC.

The J gene is TRBJ2-7, the V gene TRBV28, with TRBD2 matching 14 bases. CDR3 length: 15 residues. V shed 7 bases and J 5 bases; nucleotides not matched to a gene: 7. Germline V gene data show CDR1 as MDHEN and CDR2 as SYDVKM. The CDR3 loop reads CASKRLAGGRDEQYF. The DNA of the CDR3 is TGTGCCAGCAAAAGACTAGCGGGGGGGCGCGACGAGCAGTACTTC.

The V call is TRBV20-1, the J call TRBJ2-7; the match to TRBD2 covers 8 bases. This CDR3 is built from 14 residues. After removal of 0 bases from V and 3 bases from J, the junction contained 4 bases not matched to a gene. CDR1 is DFQATT and CDR2 is SNEGSKA in the germline V gene (reference sequence). The CDR3 DNA sequence: TGCAGTGCTAGAGAACTGACTAGCGACTACGAGCAGTACTTC. Protein sequence: CSARELTSDYEQYF.

This clonotype has just a few counts. The genes are TRBV11-2 and TRBJ2-1; TRBD2 aligns across 8 bases. CDR3 length: 17 amino acids. CDR1 and CDR2 (germline): SGHAT, FQNNGV. The V segment lost 1 base and the J segment 5 bases; nucleotides outside the gene matches: 10. DNA of the CDR3: TGTGCCAGCAGCTTAGCCGCCCTCGCGGGGGGACACAATGAGCAGTTCTTC. Protein product: CASSLAALAGGHNEQFF.

This clonotype was detected a few times. The chain couples TRBV12-3 or TRBV12-4 to TRBJ1-2; TRBD1 might be the D (5 bases). This CDR3 contains 14 residues. V was cut by 3 bases and J by 2 bases, with 10 bases left in between. The DNA for the CDR3 is TGTGCCAGCAGTTTGAGGGGACCAAACTATGGCTACACCTTC. This sequence encodes CASSLRGPNYGYTF.

This clonotype has just a few counts. The V gene is TRBV6-4, the J gene TRBJ2-3; D perhaps matches TRBD2 (6 bases). This CDR3 spans 14 amino acids. Trimming left V 2 bases short and J 0 bases short, with 6 bases between. The germline gives CDR1 MRHNA, CDR2 SNTAGT. The chain's CDR3 is CASSDGTSTDTQYF. The CDR3 coding sequence is TGTGCCAGCAGTGACGGGACTAGCACAGATACGCAGTATTTT.

There are a few counts of this clonotype. The chain couples TRBV20-1 to TRBJ2-5; D is unresolved. This CDR3 is 15 amino acids long. V lost 0 bases to trimming and J lost 0 bases, with 11 bases between them. Germline V gene lookup returns CDR1 DFQATT and CDR2 SNEGSKA (reference sequence). The CDR3, as DNA: TGCAGTGCTAGAGATCGAGACTCCTACCAAGAGACCCAGTACTTC. It translates to CSARDRDSYQETQYF.

This chain connects TRBV2 to TRBJ2-3; D perhaps matches TRBD1 (5 bases). The germline V gene has CDR1 SNHLY and CDR2 FYNNEI. V lost 10 bases and J lost 1, with 12 bases in between. The CDR3 is made up of 13 amino acids. The CDR3 is CATQVLGTDTQYF. Written as DNA, the CDR3 is TGTGCCACACAGGTGCTGGGCACAGATACGCAGTATTTT.

This clonotype was found a few times. CDR3 sequence (DNA): TGTGCCAGCAGCTTAGGACCGGACGAGCAGTACTTC. Protein sequence: CASSLGPDEQYF. The chain carries TRBV7-9 and TRBJ2-7; no clear D gene. Germline-derived CDR1 and CDR2 are SEHNR and FQNEAQ (reference sequence). CDR3 size: 12 residues. Trimming cost V 1 base and J 5 bases, with 6 bases left between them.

The chain couples TRBV18 to TRBJ2-2; TRBD2 might be the D (5 bases). The ends were cut back, 8 bases at V and 3 bases at J, with 10 bases in the middle. Germline loops: CDR1 KGHSH, CDR2 LQKENI. This CDR3 is 13 amino acids long. The CDR3, as DNA: TGTGCCAGCAAGAGCGGTGACACCGGGGAGCTGTTTTTT. This encodes CASKSGDTGELFF. The full variable domain, its missing parts supplied by reference TRBV18 and TRBJ2-2, is NAGVMQNPRHLVRRRGQEARLRCSPMKGHSHVYWYRQLPEEGLKFMVYLQKENIIDESGMPKERFSAEFPKEGPSILRIQQVVRGDSAAYFCASKSGDTGELFFGEGSRLTVL.

The V gene is TRBV12-3 or TRBV12-4, the J gene TRBJ2-7; TRBD1 matches at 10 bases. Trimming cost V 7 bases and J 3 bases; bases outside gene matches: 12. The CDR3 spans 16 residues. CDR3 in amino acids: CASTKLPGTGVYEQYF. Here the CDR3 DNA reads TGTGCCAGCACCAAGCTACCCGGGACAGGGGTCTACGAGCAGTACTTC.

The chain links TRBV5-4 to TRBJ2-7; D call uncertain. Trimming stripped 9 bases from V and 6 bases from J, with 22 bases between. The CDR3 has 14 amino acids. CDR1 is SGHNT and CDR2 is YYREEE in the germline V gene (reference sequence). CDR3 residues: CAIGPRTRTFEQYF. The CDR3 DNA reads TGTGCCATCGGCCCGAGGACCCGTACGTTCGAGCAGTACTTC.

The chain is built from TRBV20-1 and TRBJ2-1; no clear D gene. This CDR3 has 14 residues. CDR1 and CDR2 (germline): DFQATT, SNEGSKA (reference sequence). V was shortened by 1 base and J by 7 bases, with 14 bases between the two germline ends. The CDR3: CSARGQPMWNEQFF. For the CDR3, the DNA is TGCAGTGCTAGAGGGCAGCCCATGTGGAATGAGCAGTTCTTC.

The chain is built from TRBV4-1 and TRBJ2-7; TRBD2 agrees at 7 bases. In germline, CDR1 is MGHRA, CDR2 YSYEKL. V was clipped by 4 bases and J by 3 bases; unmatched bases: 9. The CDR3 sequence is 15 residues long. The DNA for the CDR3 is TGCGCCAGCAGCCGTTTCCAGTCGGGGGGCTACGAGCAGTACTTC. Translating it yields CASSRFQSGGYEQYF.

The chain joins TRBV7-8 to TRBJ2-2; D gene ambiguous. The ends were cut back, 3 bases at V and 1 base at J, with 6 bases in the middle. The CDR3 sequence is 14 residues long. The germline CDR1 and CDR2 sequences are SGHVS and FQNEAQ. The CDR3: CASSFLLNTGELFF. The CDR3 bases are TGTGCCAGCAGCTTTCTATTGAACACCGGGGAGCTGTTTTTT.

Details on this clonotype: A single base separates this from a much larger clone, so it may be a read error. This rearrangement joins TRBV10-3 to TRBJ1-2, with no clear D. The CDR3 spans 13 residues. The germline gives CDR1 ENHRY, CDR2 SYGVKD. V was trimmed by 6 bases and J by 0 bases, leaving 8 bases between them. In DNA form, the CDR3 reads TGTGCCATCAGGAACAGTTCTAACTATGGCTACACCTTC. Amino acid sequence: CAIRNSSNYGYTF.

The gene calls are TRBV25-1 and TRBJ1-3; TRBD1 might be the D (5 bases). Germline loops: CDR1 MGHDK, CDR2 SYGVNS. This CDR3 contains 14 residues. V was clipped by 8 bases and J by 9 bases, with 20 bases between them. CDR3 DNA sequence: TGTGCCAGCTCCGGTGCGGGGGAAGGAGGCACCATATATTTT. Protein sequence: CASSGAGEGGTIYF.

The chain has TRBV6-5 and TRBJ2-5; the match to TRBD2 covers 8 bases. Germline V gives CDR1 MNHEY, CDR2 SVGAGI. This CDR3 has 15 amino acids. The V gene end was trimmed by 0 bases and the J gene end by 2 bases; junction bases not matched to a gene: 2. The CDR3 here is CASSYSTSAQETQYF. For the CDR3, the DNA is TGTGCCAGCAGTTACTCGACTAGCGCTCAAGAGACCCAGTACTTC.

This clonotype turned up a few times. The chain combines TRBV30 with TRBJ2-1, with D unclear. Trimming pared 6 bases from V and 4 bases from J, leaving 7 bases between. CDR1 and CDR2 (germline): GTSNPN, SVGIG (reference sequence). The CDR3 sequence is 11 residues long. CDR3: CACQEYNEQFF. CDR3 sequence (DNA): TGTGCCTGCCAGGAGTACAATGAGCAGTTCTTC.

This chain uses TRBV27 with TRBJ2-2, with a weak D call TRBD2 (6 bases). The CDR3 is 16 residues long. V shed 0 bases and J shed 6 bases, with 14 bases lying between them. Germline V gene data show CDR1 as MNHEY and CDR2 as SMNVEV (reference sequence). CDR3 in amino acids: CASSLSLGEVAGELFF. As DNA, the CDR3 is TGTGCCAGCAGTTTATCCCTCGGGGAGGTAGCCGGGGAGCTGTTTTTT.

This chain joins TRBV5-6 and TRBJ2-5; tentatively, D is TRBD1 (6 bases). CDR1 is SGHDT and CDR2 is YYEEEE in the germline V gene. The CDR3 spans 13 residues. V lost 6 bases, J lost 1 base, and 10 bases lay in between. CDR3 nucleotide sequence: TGTGCCAGCACCCCGGACAGCCAAGAGACCCAGTACTTC. It yields the protein CASTPDSQETQYF.

This clonotype was seen a handful of times. J is TRBJ2-7 and V is TRBV11-2, with 7 nucleotides matching TRBD1. This CDR3 has 15 residues. With V trimmed by 4 bases and J by 4 bases, 10 bases remained unmatched. Germline CDR1 and CDR2: SGHAT and FQNNGV. The CDR3 is CASSSRPGTDYEQYF. CDR3 coding DNA: TGTGCCAGCAGCTCGCGACCCGGGACAGATTACGAGCAGTACTTC.

This chain joins TRBV9 and TRBJ2-1, with TRBD2 matching over 7 bases. This CDR3 has 15 amino acids. The ends lost 0 bases at V and 2 bases at J; junction bases unmatched: 2. Germline CDR1 is SGDLS and CDR2 is YYNGEE. This CDR3 reads CASSVVSGAYNEQFF. The CDR3 DNA sequence: TGTGCCAGCAGCGTAGTCAGCGGGGCCTACAATGAGCAGTTCTTC.

This clonotype was counted only a few times. V usage is TRBV14 and J usage is TRBJ2-7; D is unresolved. The CDR3 extends over 14 amino acids. Germline loops: CDR1 SGHDN, CDR2 FVKESK. V dropped 2 bases and J dropped 6 bases, with 14 bases sitting between them. This CDR3 is CASSQSEGLVEQYF. Here the CDR3 DNA reads TGTGCCAGCAGCCAATCGGAAGGTCTAGTCGAGCAGTACTTC.

The chain joins TRBV21-1 to TRBJ2-3; the table's D gene call, TRBD1, was not cross checked with the DNA. TRBV21-1 is marked as a pseudogene. The CDR3 consists of 15 residues. This chain's CDR3 is CASSKGGDRTDTQYF. CDR3 nucleotides: TGTGCCAGCAGCAAAGGGGGGGACAGGACAGATACGCAGTATTTT.

The chain links TRBV12-3 or TRBV12-4 to TRBJ2-1; no clear D gene. This CDR3 comprises 15 residues. V was pared by 4 bases and J by 0 bases, with 10 bases between. As DNA, the CDR3 is TGTGCCAGCAGTTCCGGGCAAAGCTCCTACAATGAGCAGTTCTTC. Its protein is CASSSGQSSYNEQFF.